The T cell receptor beta chain described here comes from a study of cytomegalovirus exposure and HLA in healthy donors. General study findings and limits: The sole available immune exposure information was CMV serostatus.

Trimming shortened V by 5 bases and J by 7 bases, and 11 bases separated the two germline ends. Germline V gives CDR1 LNHDA, CDR2 SQIVND (reference sequence). The CDR3 loop spans 13 amino acids. As regards this clone: Its target is unknown.

The PCR contained 60 Vbeta and 13 Jbeta primers. Measured with immunoSEQ multiplex PCR; TCRdb has only the in-frame clones, and not every one. The table includes some 140,000 clones, about 80% detected once. The sample taken for sequencing was PBMCs. V gene TRBV19 combines with J gene TRBJ2-2, with D perhaps matching TRBD2 (6 bases). The TCR comes from a male donor in good health and CMV-seropositive. The CDR3 sequence is CASSLARNGELFF. CDR3 bases: TGTGCCAGTAGTCTAGCGAGGAACGGGGAGCTGTTTTTT.